The subject of this entry is one T cell receptor (beta chain). As to treatment: roughly 20 received Ad26.COV2.S at low or high dose, single or two shots; about five received placebo; per-sample allocation not given. Samples were taken on day 63 after the first vaccine or placebo injection. An Ad26 vector expressing Wuhan-strain SARS-CoV-2 spike constituted the vaccine. The assay was immunoSEQ multiplex PCR, and TCRdb's table has in-frame clones only and misses some. The table lists around 420,000 clones, roughly 88% of them singletons, with around 3.6% in the top ten. This sample is drawn from a study of Ad26.COV2.S vaccination and SARS-CoV-2 variants. The germline CDR1 and CDR2 sequences are KGHSH and LQKENI. V gave up 0 bases and J gave up 7 bases, with 12 bases separating them. This CDR3 is 14 amino acids long.

This specimen was peripheral blood, taken in a trial of Ad26.COV2.S vaccine versus placebo. This sequence joins TRBV18 and TRBJ1-2, with D possibly TRBD1 on 5 matching bases. This clonotype originated in a person aged 18-60 years who received the Ad26.COV2.S COVID-19 vaccine or a placebo. CDR3 in DNA: TGTGCCAGCTCACCACCGGGGCGGTTCGGTGGCTACACCTTC. This sequence encodes CASSPPGRFGGYTF.